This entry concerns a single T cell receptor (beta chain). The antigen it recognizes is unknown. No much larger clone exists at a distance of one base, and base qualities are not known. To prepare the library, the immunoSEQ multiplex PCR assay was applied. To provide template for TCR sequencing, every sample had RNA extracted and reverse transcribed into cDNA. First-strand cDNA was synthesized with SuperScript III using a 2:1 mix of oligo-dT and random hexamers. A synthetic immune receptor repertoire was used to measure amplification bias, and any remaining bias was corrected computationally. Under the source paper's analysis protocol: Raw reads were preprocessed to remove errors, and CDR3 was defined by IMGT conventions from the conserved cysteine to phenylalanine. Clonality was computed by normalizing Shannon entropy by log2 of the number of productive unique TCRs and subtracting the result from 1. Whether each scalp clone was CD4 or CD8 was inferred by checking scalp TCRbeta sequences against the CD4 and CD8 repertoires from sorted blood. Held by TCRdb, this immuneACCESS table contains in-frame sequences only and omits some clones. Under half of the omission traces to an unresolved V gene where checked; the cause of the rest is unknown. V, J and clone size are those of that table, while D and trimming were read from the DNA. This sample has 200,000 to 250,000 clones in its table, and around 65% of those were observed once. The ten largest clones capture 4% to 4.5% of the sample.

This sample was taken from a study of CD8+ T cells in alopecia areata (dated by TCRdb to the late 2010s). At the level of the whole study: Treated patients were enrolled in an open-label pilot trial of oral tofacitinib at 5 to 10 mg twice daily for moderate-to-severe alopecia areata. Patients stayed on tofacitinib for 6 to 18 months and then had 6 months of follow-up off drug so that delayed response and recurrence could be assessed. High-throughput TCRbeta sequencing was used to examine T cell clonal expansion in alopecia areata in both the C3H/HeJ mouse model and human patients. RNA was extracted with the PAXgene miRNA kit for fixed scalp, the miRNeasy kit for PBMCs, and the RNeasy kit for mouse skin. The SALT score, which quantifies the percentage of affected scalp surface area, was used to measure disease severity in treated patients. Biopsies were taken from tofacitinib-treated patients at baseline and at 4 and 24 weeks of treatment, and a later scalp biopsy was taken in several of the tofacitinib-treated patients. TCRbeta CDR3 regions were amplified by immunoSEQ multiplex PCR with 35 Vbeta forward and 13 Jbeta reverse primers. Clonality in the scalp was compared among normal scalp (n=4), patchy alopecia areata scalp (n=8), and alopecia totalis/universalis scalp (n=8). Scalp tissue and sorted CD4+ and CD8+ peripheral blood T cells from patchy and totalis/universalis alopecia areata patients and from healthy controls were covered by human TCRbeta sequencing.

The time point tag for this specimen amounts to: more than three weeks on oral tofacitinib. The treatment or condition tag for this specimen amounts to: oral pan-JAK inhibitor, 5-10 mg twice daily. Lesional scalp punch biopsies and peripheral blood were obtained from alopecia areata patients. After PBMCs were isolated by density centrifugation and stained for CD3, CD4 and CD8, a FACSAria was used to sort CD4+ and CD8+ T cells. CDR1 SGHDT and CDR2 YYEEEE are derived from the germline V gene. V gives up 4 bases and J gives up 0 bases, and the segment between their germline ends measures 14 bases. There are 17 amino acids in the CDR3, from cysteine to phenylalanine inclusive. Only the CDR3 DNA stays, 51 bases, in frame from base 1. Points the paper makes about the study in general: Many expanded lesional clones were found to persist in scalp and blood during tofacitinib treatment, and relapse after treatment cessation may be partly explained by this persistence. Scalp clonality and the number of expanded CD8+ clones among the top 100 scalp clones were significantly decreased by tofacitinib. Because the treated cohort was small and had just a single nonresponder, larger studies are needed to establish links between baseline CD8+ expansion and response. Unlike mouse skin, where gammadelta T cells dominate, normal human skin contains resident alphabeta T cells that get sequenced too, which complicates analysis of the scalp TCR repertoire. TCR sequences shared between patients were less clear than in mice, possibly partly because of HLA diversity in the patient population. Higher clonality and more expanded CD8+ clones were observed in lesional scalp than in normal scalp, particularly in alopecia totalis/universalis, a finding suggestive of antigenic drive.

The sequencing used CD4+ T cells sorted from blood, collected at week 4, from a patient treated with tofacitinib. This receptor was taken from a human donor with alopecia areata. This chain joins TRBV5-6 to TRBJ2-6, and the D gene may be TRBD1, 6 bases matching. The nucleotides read TGTGCCAGCAGCCCCGGGACACTGAGCTCTGGGGCCAACGTCCTGACTTTC. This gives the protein CASSPGTLSSGANVLTF. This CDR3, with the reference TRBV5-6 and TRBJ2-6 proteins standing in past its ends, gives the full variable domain DAGVTQSPTHLIKTRGQQVTLRCSPKSGHDTVSWYQQALGQGPQFIFQYYEEEERQRGNFPDRFSGHQFPNYSSELNVNALLLGDSALYLCASSPGTLSSGANVLTFGAGSRLTVL.